One sample yielded the 10 T cell receptor beta chains listed below, sequenced in a study of cytomegalovirus exposure and HLA in healthy donors (dated by TCRdb to the late 2010s). Library preparation used the immunoSEQ multiplex PCR assay. The multiplex PCR relied on a mix of 60 forward primers for TCR Vbeta segments and 13 reverse primers for TCR Jbeta segments. Not all clones reach the TCRdb copy of this immuneACCESS table, which keeps in-frame sequences only. Checked studies attribute under half of the gap to unresolved V genes and leave the rest unexplained. For this sample, the table gives roughly 50,000 clones. The ten largest make up 2% to 2.5% of the sample. Sequenced material: PBMCs. These receptors were obtained from a female donor in good health and CMV-seronegative.

The chain couples TRBV29-1 to TRBJ2-3; the D gene is possibly TRBD2 (6 bases). The germline V gene encodes CDR1 SQVTM and CDR2 ANQGSEA. With 1 base removed from V and 4 bases from J, the gap between germline ends came to 12 bases. This CDR3 region has 14 residues. Here the CDR3 DNA reads TGCAGCGTTGAAGTGGAGCGGGCGCCAGATACGCAGTATTTT. This sequence encodes CSVEVERAPDTQYF.

The chain is built from TRBV10-3 and TRBJ1-1; 8 nucleotides align to TRBD1. Trimming removed 8 bases from V and 7 bases from J; junction bases left unmatched: 12. The CDR3 covers 14 residues. Germline lookup yields CDR1 ENHRY and CDR2 SYGVKD. CDR3 nucleotide sequence: TGTGCCATCGAAGACAGGGGAAGGGGAGGTGAAGCTTTCTTT. Its protein is CAIEDRGRGGEAFF.

This rearrangement joins TRBV19 to TRBJ2-2; weak D call: TRBD1 (5 bases). The CDR3 is 14 amino acids. V dropped 2 bases and J dropped 4 bases, with 8 bases sitting between them. The germline V gene has CDR1 LNHDA and CDR2 SQIVND (reference sequence). The DNA of the CDR3 is TGTGCCAGTAGTATAAGGGGTGGCACCGGGGAGCTGTTTTTT. Its protein product is CASSIRGGTGELFF.

This chain links TRBV7-6 with TRBJ1-1; TRBD1 is a possible D gene (5 bases). V lost 4 bases and J lost 8, with 20 bases in between. This CDR3 is built from 15 residues. CDR1 is SGHVS and CDR2 is FNYEAQ in the germline V gene. The CDR3 nucleotides read TGTGCCAGCAGCTCGTTCCTTCAGGGCCCCAAGGAAGCTTTCTTT. This sequence encodes CASSSFLQGPKEAFF.

The chain uses TRBV30 and TRBJ2-2, with D possibly matching TRBD2 (7 bases). CDR1 and CDR2 (germline): GTSNPN, SVGIG (reference sequence). CDR3 size: 14 residues. The CDR3 DNA reads as TGTACCGGGGGGCGTTCGATTAACACCGGGGAGCTGTTTTTT. Translated: CTGGRSINTGELFF.

The chain carries TRBV6-6 and TRBJ1-1; D gene ambiguous. The CDR3 sequence is 13 residues long. Germline-derived CDR1 and CDR2 are MNHNY and SVGAGI (reference sequence). V lost 5 bases and J 0 bases, leaving 7 bases between the germline ends. The chain's CDR3 is CASSRQVNTEAFF. The CDR3 DNA reads as TGTGCCAGCAGTCGTCAGGTGAACACTGAAGCTTTCTTT.

The chain joins TRBV9 to TRBJ2-7, with 7 nucleotides matching TRBD2. Germline V lookup: CDR1 SGDLS, CDR2 YYNGEE. V shed 0 bases, J shed 3 bases, and the junction held 3 bases outside the gene matches. The CDR3 runs 14 residues. In DNA form, the CDR3 reads TGTGCCAGCAGCGTAGATCTAGCGGACTACGAGCAGTACTTC. It translates to CASSVDLADYEQYF.

The V call is TRBV11-3, the J call TRBJ1-2; possible D gene TRBD1, 6 bases. V shed 3 bases and J shed 4 bases, with 18 bases lying between them. Per germline, CDR1 SGHNT and CDR2 YENEEA. This CDR3 has 16 amino acids. CDR3 sequence reads: CASSFLTGYTSYGYTF. CDR3 nucleotide sequence: TGTGCCAGCAGCTTCTTAACAGGGTATACGAGCTATGGCTACACCTTC.

This sequence joins TRBV7-9 and TRBJ1-1; possibly TRBD1 for D (5 bases). This CDR3 region has 13 residues. V lost 7 bases and J 11 bases, leaving 20 bases between the germline ends. Germline V gene data show CDR1 as SEHNR and CDR2 as FQNEAQ (reference sequence). CDR3 in amino acids: CASTLGGGMRAFF. The CDR3 DNA reads as TGTGCCAGCACCCTCGGCGGGGGGATGAGGGCTTTCTTT.

This sequence joins TRBV5-4 and TRBJ1-2; D perhaps matches TRBD1 (5 bases). Germline loops: CDR1 SGHNT, CDR2 YYREEE (reference sequence). V shed 0 bases and J shed 7 bases, with 19 bases lying between them. The length of the CDR3 is 16 residues. DNA of the CDR3: TGTGCCAGCAGCTTGGAGCCCGTTAGCCCCGGGGGTGGCTACACCTTC. Translation: CASSLEPVSPGGGYTF.